This TCR beta chain appears in the sequencing data of a study of blood T cell repertoires in COVID-19. The CDR3 spans 16 residues. The V gene end was trimmed by 0 bases and the J gene end by 5 bases; junction bases not matched to a gene: 4. Germline V gene data show CDR1 as MNHEY and CDR2 as SMNVEV (reference sequence). Libraries were prepared by immunoSEQ multiplex PCR; TCRdb keeps only in-frame clonotypes and omits some of them. The sample includes about 140,000 clones, about 80% of them seen just once. J is TRBJ1-5 and V is TRBV27, with 10 positions matching TRBD1. The sequencing sample was made of peripheral blood. The source of this sequence is a human donor in a cohort sampled during active COVID-19. The CDR3 loop reads CASSLSRDRGHQPQHF. The CDR3 DNA follows: TGTGCCAGCAGTTTATCGCGCGACAGGGGGCATCAGCCCCAGCATTTT.